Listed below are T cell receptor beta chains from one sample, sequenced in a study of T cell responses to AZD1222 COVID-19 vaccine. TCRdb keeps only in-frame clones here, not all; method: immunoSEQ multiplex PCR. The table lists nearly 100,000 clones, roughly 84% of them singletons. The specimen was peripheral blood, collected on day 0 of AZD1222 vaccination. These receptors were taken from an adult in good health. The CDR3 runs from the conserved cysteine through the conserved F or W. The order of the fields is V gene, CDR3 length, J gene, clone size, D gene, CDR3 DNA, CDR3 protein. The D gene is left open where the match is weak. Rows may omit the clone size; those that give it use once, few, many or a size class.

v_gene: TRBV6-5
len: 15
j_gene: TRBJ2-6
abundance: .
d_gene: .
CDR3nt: TGTGCCAGCGTAATGGGGGGCACGGGGGCCAACGTCCTGACTTTC
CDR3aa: CASVMGGTGANVLTF

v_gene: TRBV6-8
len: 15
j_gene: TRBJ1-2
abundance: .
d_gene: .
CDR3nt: TGTGCCAGCAGTTATCGGGTCCGACAGAGAAAAGGCTACACCTTC
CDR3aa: CASSYRVRQRKGYTF

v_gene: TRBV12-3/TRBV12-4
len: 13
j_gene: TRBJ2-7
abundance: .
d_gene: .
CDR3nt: TGTGCCAGCAGCCACGGGGTCTCCTACGAGCAGTACTTC
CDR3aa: CASSHGVSYEQYF

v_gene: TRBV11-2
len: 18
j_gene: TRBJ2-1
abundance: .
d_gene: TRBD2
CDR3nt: TGTGCCAGCAGCTTTGGACTAGCGGGGGGGCCTAGGTACAATGAGCAGTTCTTC
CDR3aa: CASSFGLAGGPRYNEQFF

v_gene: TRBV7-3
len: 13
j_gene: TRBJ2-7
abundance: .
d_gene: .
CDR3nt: TGTGCCAGCAGCCTCGACAGGCAGTACGAGCAGTACTTC
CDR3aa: CASSLDRQYEQYF

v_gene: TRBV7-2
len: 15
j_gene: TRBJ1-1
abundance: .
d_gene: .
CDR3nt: TGTGCCAGCAGCTTTTTACAGGGTAGGAACACTGAAGCTTTCTTT
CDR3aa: CASSFLQGRNTEAFF

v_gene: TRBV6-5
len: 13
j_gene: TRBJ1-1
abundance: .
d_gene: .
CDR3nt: TGTGCCAGCAGGGCGACAGGTGAGCTTGAAGCTTTCTTT
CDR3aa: CASRATGELEAFF

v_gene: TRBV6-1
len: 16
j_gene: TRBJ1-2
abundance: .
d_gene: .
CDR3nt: TGTGCCAGCAGTGAAGATCGTAGGGCCGAATTGACCGGCTACACCTTC
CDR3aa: CASSEDRRAELTGYTF

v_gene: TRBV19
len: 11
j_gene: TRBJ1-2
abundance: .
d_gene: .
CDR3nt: TGTGCCAGTAGCCGGGGATGGGGCTACACCTTC
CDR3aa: CASSRGWGYTF

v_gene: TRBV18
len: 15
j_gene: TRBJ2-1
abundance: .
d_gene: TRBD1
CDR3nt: TGTGCCAGCTCACGTACAGGGGGTTGGGACAATGAGCAGTTCTTC
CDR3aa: CASSRTGGWDNEQFF

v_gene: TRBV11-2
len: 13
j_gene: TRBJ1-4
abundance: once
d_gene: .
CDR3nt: TGTGCCAGCAGCTTAAGGACTAATGAAAAACTGTTTTTT
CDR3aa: CASSLRTNEKLFF

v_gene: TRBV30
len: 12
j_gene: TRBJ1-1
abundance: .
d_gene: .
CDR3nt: TGTGCCTGGAGCGGCTATGGCACTGAAGCTTTCTTT
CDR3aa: CAWSGYGTEAFF